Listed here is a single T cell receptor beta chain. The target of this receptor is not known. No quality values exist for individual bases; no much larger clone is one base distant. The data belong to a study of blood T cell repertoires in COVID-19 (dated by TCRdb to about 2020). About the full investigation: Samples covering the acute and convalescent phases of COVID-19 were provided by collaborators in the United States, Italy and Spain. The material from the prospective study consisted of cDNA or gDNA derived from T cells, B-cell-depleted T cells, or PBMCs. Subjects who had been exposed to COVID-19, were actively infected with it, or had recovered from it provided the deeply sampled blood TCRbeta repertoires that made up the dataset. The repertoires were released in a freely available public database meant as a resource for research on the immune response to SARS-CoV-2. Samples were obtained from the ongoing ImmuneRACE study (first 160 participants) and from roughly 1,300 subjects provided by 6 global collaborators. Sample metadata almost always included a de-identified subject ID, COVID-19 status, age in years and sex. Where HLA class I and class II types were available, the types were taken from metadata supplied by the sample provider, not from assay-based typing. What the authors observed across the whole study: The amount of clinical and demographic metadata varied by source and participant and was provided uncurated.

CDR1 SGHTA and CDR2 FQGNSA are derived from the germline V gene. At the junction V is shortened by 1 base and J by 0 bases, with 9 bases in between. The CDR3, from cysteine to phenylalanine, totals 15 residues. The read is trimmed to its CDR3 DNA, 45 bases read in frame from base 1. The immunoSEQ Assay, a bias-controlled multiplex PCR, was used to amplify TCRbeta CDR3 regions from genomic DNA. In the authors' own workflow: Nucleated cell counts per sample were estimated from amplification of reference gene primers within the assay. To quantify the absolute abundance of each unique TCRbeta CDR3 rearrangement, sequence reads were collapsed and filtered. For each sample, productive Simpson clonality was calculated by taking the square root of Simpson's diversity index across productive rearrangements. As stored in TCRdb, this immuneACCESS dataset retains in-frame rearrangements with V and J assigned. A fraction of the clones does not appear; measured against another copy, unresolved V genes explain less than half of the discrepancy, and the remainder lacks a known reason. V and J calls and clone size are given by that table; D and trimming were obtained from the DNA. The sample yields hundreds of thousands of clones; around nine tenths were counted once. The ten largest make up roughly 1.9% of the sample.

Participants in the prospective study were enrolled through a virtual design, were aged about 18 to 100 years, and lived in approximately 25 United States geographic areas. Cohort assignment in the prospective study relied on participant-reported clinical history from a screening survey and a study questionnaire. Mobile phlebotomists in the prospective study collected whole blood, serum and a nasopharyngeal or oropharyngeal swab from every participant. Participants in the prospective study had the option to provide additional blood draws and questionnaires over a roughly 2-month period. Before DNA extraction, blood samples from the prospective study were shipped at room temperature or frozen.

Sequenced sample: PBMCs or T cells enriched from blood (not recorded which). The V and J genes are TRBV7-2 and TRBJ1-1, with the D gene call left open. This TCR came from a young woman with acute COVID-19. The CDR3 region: CASSLGAGMNTEAFF. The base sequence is TGTGCCAGCAGCTTAGGGGCGGGCATGAACACTGAAGCTTTCTTT.